The sequence of this T cell receptor (beta chain) was determined in a study of cytotoxic CD8 clonotypes in ibrutinib-treated CLL. Study context: After median roughly 68 months, around 14 stayed in remission, about 12 progressed; responses roughly 24 partial, 2 complete. Average yields of roughly 260,000 productive templates and 94,082 productive rearrangements characterized the samples. The study's findings and limits: Ibrutinib response saw clonality rise, and progression saw it return toward baseline.

Trimming took off 4 bases at V and 5 bases at J, with 5 bases between the two ends. CDR1 LNHDA and CDR2 SQIVND come from the germline V gene (reference sequence). This CDR3 has 11 amino acids. Concerning this clone itself: Its target is unknown.

Assay used: immunoSEQ multiplex PCR; TCRdb lists only in-frame clones, some missing. The table lists roughly 180,000 clones, 84% of them singletons. Sequences were derived from PBMCs, sampled after 24 months of ibrutinib treatment. This chain joins TRBV19 and TRBJ2-5; D uncertain. This TCR was recovered from a human donor with chronic lymphocytic leukemia. DNA of the CDR3: TGTGCCAGTAGTACATCGGAGACCCAGTACTTC. Protein: CASSTSETQYF.